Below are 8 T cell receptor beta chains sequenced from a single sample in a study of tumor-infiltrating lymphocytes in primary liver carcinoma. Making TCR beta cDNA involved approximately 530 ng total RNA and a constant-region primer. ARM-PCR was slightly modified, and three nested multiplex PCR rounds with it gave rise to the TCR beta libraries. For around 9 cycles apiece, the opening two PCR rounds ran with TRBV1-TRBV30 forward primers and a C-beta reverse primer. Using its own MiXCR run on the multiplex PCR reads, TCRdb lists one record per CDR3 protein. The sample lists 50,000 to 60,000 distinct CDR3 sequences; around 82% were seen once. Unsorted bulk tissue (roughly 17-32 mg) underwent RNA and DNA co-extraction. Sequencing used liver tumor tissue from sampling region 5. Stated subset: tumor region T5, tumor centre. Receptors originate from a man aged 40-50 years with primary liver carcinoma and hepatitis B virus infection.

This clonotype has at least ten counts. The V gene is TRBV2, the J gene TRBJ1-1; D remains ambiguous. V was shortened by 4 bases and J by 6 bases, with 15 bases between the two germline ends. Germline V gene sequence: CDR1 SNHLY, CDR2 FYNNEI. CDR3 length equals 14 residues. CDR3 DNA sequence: TGTGCCAGCAGTGTCCTCTCCCTAAGGGCTGAAGCTTTCTTT. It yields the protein CASSVLSLRAEAFF.

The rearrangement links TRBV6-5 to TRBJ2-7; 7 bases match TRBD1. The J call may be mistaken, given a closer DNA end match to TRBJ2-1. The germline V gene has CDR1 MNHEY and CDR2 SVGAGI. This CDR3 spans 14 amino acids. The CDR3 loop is CASSPRTGRYEQFF. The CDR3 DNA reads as TGTGCCAGCAGTCCTAGGACAGGACGCTACGAGCAGTTCTTC.

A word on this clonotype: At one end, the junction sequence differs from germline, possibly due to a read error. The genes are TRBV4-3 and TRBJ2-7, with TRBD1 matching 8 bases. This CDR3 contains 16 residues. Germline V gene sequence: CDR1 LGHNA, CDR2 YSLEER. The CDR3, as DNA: TGCGCAAGCAGCCAAGGCCTGGGACAGGCTTCCTACGACCAGTACTTC. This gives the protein CASSQGLGQASYDQYF.

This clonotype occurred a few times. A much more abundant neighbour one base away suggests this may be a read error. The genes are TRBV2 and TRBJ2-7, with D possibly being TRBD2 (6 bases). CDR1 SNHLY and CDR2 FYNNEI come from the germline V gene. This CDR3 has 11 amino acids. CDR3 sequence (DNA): TGTGCCAGCAGAGAAGCGGGTGAGCAGTACTTC. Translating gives CASREAGEQYF.

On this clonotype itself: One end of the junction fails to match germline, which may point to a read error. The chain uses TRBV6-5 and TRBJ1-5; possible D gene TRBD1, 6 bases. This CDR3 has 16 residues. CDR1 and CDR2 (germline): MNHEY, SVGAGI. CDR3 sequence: CASSPARGRGNQPQHF. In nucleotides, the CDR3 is TGTGCTAGCAGCCCCGCGAGGGGGAGAGGCAATCAGCCCCAGCATTTT.

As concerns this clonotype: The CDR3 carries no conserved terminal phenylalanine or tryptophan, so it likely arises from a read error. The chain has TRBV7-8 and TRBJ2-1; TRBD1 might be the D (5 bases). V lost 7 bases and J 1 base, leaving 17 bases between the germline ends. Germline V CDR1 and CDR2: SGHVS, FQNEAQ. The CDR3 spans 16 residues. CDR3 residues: CASKQAGLRSYNEQFL. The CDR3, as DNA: TGTGCCAGCAAGCAAGCAGGGCTAAGGTCCTACAATGAGCAGTTCTTA.

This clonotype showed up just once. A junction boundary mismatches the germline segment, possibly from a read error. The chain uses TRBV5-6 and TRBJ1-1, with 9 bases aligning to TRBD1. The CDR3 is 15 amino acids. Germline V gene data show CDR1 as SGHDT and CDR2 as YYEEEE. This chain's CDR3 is CACSSLDRGNSETFF. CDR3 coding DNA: TGTGCCTGCAGCTCCCTAGACAGGGGGAACAGTGAAACTTTCTTT.

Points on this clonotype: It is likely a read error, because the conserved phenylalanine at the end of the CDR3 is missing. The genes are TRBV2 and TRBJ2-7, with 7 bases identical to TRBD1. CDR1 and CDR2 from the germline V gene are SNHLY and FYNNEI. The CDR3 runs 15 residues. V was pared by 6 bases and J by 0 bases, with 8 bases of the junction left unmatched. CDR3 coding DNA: TGTGCCAGCAGCGGTGACAGGGTCAGCTCCTACGAGCAGTACTCC. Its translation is CASSGDRVSSYEQYS.